This T cell receptor beta chain was recorded in a study of T cell repertoires in cytomegalovirus infection. Whole-study findings and limits: Dominating the ex vivo response were TCR beta clonotypes that were CMV-specific and HLA-C-restricted. Carriers of CMV and the relevant HLA type were discriminated by public TCR beta frequency.

TCRdb re-called the reads through MiXCR, storing one row per CDR3 protein. The repertoire has under 850,000 distinct CDR3 sequences, less than 40% of them found once; the top ten carry roughly 2.8%. Germline CDR1 and CDR2: MNHNS and SASEGT. This CDR3 region has 13 residues. The V gene lost 9 bases and the J gene lost 2 bases, with 14 bases spanning the gap. This clonotype was seen at least ten times. Its target is unknown. The sequence was collected from a human donor in good health (CMV status not recorded). Some clones in this sample may be carry-over from other donors' samples. The chain couples TRBV6-1 to TRBJ2-7; D remains ambiguous. The sequencing input was PBMCs. In DNA, the CDR3 is TGTGCCAGTGGGATGGGTCGGACCTACGAGCAGTACTTC. As protein: CASGMGRTYEQYF.